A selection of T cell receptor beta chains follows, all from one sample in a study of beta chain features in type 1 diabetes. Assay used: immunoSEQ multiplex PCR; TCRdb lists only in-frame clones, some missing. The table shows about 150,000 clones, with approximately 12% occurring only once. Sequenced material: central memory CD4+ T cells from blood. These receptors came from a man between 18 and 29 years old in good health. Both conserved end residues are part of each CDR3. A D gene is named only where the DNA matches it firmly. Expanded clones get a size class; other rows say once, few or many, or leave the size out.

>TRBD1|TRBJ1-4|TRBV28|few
CASSRTGVGEKLFF
TGTGCCAGCAGCCGAACAGGGGTCGGTGAAAAACTGTTTTTT
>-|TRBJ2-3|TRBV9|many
CASSVGPKATDTQYF
TGTGCCAGCAGCGTAGGTCCGAAAGCCACAGATACGCAGTATTTT
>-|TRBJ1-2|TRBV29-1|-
CSVPDWGNHYGYTF
TGCAGCGTCCCTGACTGGGGGAATCACTATGGCTACACCTTC
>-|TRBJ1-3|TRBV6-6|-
CASRHGSGNTIYF
TGTGCCAGCCGCCACGGCTCTGGAAACACCATATATTTT
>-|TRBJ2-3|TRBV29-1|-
CSAEPGTDTQYF
TGCAGCGCCGAGCCCGGCACAGATACGCAGTATTTT
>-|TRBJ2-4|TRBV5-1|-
CASSPQSTKNIQYF
TGCGCCAGCAGCCCACAAAGTACCAAAAACATTCAGTACTTC
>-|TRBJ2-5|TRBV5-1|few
CASSSLFPTKTKETQYF
TGCGCCAGCAGCTCGCTTTTCCCGACTAAAACCAAAGAGACCCAGTACTTC
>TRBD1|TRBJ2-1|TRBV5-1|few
CASSFGDSYNEQFF
TGCGCCAGCAGCTTCGGGGACAGCTACAATGAGCAGTTCTTC
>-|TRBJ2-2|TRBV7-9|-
CASSFITGFIGELFF
TGTGCCAGCAGCTTCATCACGGGTTTTATCGGGGAGCTGTTTTTT
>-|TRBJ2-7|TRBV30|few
CAWSSKQGREQYF
TGTGCCTGGAGTTCGAAGCAGGGCCGCGAGCAGTACTTC
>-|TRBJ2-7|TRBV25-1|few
CASSTPRGPAYEQYF
TGTGCCAGCAGTACCCCGCGGGGGCCGGCCTACGAGCAGTACTTC
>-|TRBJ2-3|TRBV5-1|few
CASSLLDRSSDTQYF
TGCGCCAGCAGCTTGTTAGACCGCTCGTCGGATACGCAGTATTTT
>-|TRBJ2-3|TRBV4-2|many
CASSRGGGQDTQYF
TGTGCCAGCAGCCGAGGCGGGGGCCAAGATACGCAGTATTTT
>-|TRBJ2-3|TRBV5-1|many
CASSPEANADTQYF
TGCGCCAGCAGCCCCGAGGCGAACGCAGATACGCAGTATTTT
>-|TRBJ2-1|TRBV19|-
CASSPRQSNEQFF
TGTGCCAGTAGTCCCAGACAGAGTAATGAGCAGTTCTTC
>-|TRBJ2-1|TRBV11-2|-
CASSFRGDSSYNEQFF
TGTGCCAGCAGCTTTAGGGGGGACAGCTCCTACAATGAGCAGTTCTTC
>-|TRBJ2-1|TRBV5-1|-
CASSLAGLSSYNEQFF
TGCGCCAGCAGCTTGGCCGGACTCAGCTCCTACAATGAGCAGTTCTTC
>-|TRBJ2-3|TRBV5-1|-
CASSLTTDTQYF
TGCGCCAGCAGCTTGACGACAGATACGCAGTATTTT
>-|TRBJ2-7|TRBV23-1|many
CASSTLRRRYYEQYF
TGCGCCAGCAGCACCCTTCGACGGAGGTACTACGAGCAGTACTTC
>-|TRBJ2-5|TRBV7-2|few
CASSPQLTQETQYF
TGTGCCAGCAGCCCACAACTTACCCAAGAGACCCAGTACTTC
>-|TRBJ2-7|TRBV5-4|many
CASSLEAGYEQYF
TGTGCCAGCAGCCTTGAGGCGGGTTACGAGCAGTACTTC
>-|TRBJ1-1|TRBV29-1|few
CSVELIGSSTEAFF
TGCAGCGTTGAATTAATAGGTTCGAGCACTGAAGCTTTCTTT
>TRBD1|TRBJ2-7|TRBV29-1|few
CSVAGQWSSYEQYF
TGCAGCGTTGCGGGACAGTGGAGCTCCTACGAGCAGTACTTC
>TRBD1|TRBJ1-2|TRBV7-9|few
CASGQGFDGYTF
TGTGCCAGCGGACAGGGCTTTGATGGCTACACCTTC
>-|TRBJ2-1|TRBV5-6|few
CASGQLDEQFF
TGTGCCAGCGGACAGCTCGATGAGCAGTTCTTC
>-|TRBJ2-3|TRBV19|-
CATKDVPTPGDTQYF
TGTGCTACCAAAGACGTTCCCACTCCCGGGGATACGCAGTATTTT
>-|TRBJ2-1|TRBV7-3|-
CASSECWFNEQFF
TGTGCCAGCAGTGAATGTTGGTTCAATGAGCAGTTCTTC
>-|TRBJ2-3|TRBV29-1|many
CGISTGWTDTQYF
TGCGGTATTAGTACGGGGTGGACAGATACGCAGTATTTT
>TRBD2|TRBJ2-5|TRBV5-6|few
CASSLASSGSQETQYF
TGTGCCAGCAGCTTGGCCTCTAGCGGGTCCCAAGAGACCCAGTACTTC
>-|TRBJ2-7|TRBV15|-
CATSRATEQYF
TGTGCCACCAGCAGAGCCACCGAGCAGTACTTC
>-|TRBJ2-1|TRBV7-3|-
CASSPTPYNEQFF
TGTGCCAGCAGCCCCACCCCGTACAATGAGCAGTTCTTC
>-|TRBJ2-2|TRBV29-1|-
CSVRSPSTGELFF
TGCAGCGTCCGTTCCCCATCCACCGGGGAGCTGTTTTTT
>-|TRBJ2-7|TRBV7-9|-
CASSFNRRGDEQYF
TGTGCCAGCAGCTTTAATAGGAGGGGAGACGAGCAGTACTTC
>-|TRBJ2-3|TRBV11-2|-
CASTLGRTDTQYF
TGTGCCAGCACCCTGGGCCGCACAGATACGCAGTATTTT
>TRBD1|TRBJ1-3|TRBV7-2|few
CASSARQGTGNTIYF
TGTGCCAGCAGCGCGCGACAGGGAACTGGAAACACCATATATTTT
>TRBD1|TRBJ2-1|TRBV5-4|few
CASSSGQGDEQFF
TGTGCCAGCAGCTCCGGACAGGGTGATGAGCAGTTCTTC
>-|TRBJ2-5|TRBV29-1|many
CSVLPQGRGAAQYF
TGCAGCGTACTCCCACAGGGCAGGGGTGCGGCCCAGTACTTC
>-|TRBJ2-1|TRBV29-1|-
CSVGDGYNEQFF
TGCAGCGTGGGGGACGGGTACAATGAGCAGTTCTTC
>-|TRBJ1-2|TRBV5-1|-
CASSYYGAGYTF
TGCGCCAGCAGCTACTACGGTGCTGGCTACACCTTC
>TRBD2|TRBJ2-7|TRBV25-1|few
CASSRGSSLYEQYF
TGTGCCAGCAGTCGCGGGAGTTCCCTCTACGAGCAGTACTTC
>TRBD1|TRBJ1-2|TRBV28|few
CASSFSDRGILGYTF
TGTGCCAGCAGTTTTTCGGACAGGGGTATTTTAGGCTACACCTTC